This T cell receptor (beta chain) was obtained from a study of CD8 T cells in Susac syndrome. CDR3 length equals 15 residues. V gave up 0 bases and J gave up 2 bases, with 9 bases separating them. CDR1 LGHNA and CDR2 YSLEER come from the germline V gene. Sequencing of TCR beta was performed on blood CD8+ and CD4+ T cells. cDNA came from about 0.51 to 1 ug RNA primed by random hexamers. Amplification of TCR beta CDR3 across 54 Vbeta and 13 Jbeta was performed with immunoSEQ multiplex PCR. From the immunoSEQ multiplex PCR reads, TCRdb called clonotypes with MiXCR, one entry per CDR3 protein. The table has about 300,000 distinct CDR3 sequences, 85% seen once.

Sequencing input: CD8+ T cells from PBMCs. This sequence originates from a human donor with multiple sclerosis. J is TRBJ2-3 and V is TRBV4-3; D is unclear. In nucleotides, the CDR3 is TGCGCCAGCAGCCAAGATCGGTGGGACACAGATACGCAGTATTTT. Protein: CASSQDRWDTDTQYF.